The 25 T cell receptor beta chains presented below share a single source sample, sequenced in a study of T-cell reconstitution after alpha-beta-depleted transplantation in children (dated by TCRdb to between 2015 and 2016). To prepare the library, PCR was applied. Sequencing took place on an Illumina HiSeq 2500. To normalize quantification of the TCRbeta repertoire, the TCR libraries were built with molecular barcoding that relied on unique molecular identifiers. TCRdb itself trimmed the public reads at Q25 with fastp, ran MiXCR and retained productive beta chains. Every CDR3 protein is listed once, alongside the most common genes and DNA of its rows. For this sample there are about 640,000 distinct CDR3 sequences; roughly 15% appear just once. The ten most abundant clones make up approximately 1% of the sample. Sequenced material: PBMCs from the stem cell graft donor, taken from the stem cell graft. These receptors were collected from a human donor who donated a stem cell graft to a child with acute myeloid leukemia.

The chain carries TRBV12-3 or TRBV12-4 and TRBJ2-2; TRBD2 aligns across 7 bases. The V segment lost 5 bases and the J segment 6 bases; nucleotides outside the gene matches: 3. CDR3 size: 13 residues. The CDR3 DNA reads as TGTGCCAGCAGTAATACTAGCGCCGGGGAGCTGTTTTTT. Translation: CASSNTSAGELFF.

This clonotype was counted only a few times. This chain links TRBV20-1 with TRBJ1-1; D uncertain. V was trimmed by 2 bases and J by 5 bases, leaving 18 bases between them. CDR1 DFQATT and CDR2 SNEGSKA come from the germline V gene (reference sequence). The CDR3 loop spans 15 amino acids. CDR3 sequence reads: CSARHIHSEATEAFF. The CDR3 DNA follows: TGCAGTGCTAGACATATCCACTCAGAGGCAACTGAAGCTTTCTTT.

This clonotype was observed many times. As DNA, the CDR3 is TGTGCCACCAGCAGAGATCAGACAGACGAGCAGTTCTTC. This encodes CATSRDQTDEQFF. The chain links TRBV15 to TRBJ2-1; maybe TRBD1 (5 bases). Trimming took off 0 bases at V and 10 bases at J, with 10 bases between the two ends. The CDR3 covers 13 residues. From germline, CDR1 is LNHNV and CDR2 YYDKDF (reference sequence).

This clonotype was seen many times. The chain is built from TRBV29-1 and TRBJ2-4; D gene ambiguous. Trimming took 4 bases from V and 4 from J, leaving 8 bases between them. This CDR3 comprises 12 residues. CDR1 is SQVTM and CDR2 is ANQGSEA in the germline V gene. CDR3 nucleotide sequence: TGCAGCGTTGGACTGAATAAAAACATTCAGTACTTC. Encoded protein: CSVGLNKNIQYF.

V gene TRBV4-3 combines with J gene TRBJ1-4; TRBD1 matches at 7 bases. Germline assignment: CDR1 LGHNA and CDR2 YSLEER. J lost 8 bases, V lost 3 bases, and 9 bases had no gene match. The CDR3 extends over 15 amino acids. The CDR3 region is CASSHDRAGEEKLFF. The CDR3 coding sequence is TGCGCCAGCAGCCATGACAGGGCGGGGGAGGAAAAACTGTTTTTT.

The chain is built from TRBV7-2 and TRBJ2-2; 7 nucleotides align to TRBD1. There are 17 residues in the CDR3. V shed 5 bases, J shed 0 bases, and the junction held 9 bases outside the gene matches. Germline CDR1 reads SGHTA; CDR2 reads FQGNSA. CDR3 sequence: CASSRNRGHPNTGELFF. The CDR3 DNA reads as TGTGCCAGCAGCCGAAACAGGGGCCACCCGAACACCGGGGAGCTGTTTTTT.

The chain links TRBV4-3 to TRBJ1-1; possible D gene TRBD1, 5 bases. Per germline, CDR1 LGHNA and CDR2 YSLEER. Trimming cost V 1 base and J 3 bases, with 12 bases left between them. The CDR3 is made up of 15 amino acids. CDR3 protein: CASSQALVGDTEAFF. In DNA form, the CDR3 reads TGCGCCAGCAGCCAAGCCCTCGTGGGGGACACTGAAGCTTTCTTT.

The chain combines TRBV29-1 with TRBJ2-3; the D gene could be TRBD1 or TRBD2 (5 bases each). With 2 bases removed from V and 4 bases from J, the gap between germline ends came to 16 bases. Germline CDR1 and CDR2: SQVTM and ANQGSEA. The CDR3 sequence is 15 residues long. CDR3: CSVEIRHGAADTQYF. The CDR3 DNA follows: TGCAGCGTTGAAATAAGACACGGGGCAGCAGATACGCAGTATTTT.

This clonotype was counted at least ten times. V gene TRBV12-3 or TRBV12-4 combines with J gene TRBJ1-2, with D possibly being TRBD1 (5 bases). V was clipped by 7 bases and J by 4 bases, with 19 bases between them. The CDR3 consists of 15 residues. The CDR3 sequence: CASTPRTGVSYGYTF. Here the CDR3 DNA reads TGTGCCAGCACCCCTCGAACGGGGGTTAGCTATGGCTACACCTTC.

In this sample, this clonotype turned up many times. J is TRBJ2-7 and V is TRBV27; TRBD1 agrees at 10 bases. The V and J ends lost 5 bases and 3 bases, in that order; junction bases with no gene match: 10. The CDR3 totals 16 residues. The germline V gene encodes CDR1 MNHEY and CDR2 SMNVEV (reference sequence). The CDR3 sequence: CASSASPGTGVYEQYF. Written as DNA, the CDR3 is TGTGCCAGCAGTGCATCACCCGGGACAGGGGTCTACGAGCAGTACTTC.

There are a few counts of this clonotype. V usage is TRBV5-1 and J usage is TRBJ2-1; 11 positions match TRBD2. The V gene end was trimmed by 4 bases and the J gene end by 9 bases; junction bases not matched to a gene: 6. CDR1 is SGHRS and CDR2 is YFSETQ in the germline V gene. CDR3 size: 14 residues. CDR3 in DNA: TGCGCCAGCAGCCAACTAGCGGGGGTGGTTGAGCAGTTCTTC. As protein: CASSQLAGVVEQFF.

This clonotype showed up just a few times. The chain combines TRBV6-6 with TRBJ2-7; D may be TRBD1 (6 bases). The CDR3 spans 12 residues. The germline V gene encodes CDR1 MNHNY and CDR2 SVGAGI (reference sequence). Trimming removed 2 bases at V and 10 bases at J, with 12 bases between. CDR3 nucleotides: TGTGCCAGCAGTTACAGGACAGCGGACCAGTACTTC. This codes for CASSYRTADQYF.

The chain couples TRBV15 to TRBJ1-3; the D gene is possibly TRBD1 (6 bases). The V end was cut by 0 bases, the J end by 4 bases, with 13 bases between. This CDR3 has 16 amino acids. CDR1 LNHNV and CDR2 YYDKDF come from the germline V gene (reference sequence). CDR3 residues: CATSRDTYRAGNTIYF. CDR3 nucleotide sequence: TGTGCCACCAGCAGAGATACCTACAGGGCCGGAAACACCATATATTTT.

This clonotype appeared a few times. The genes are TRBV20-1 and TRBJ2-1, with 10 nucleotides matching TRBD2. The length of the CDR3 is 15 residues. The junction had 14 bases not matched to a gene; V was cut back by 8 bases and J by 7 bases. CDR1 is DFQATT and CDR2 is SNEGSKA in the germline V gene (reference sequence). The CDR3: CSSPISGGAGNEQFF. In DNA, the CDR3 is TGCAGTTCTCCAATAAGCGGGGGGGCGGGTAATGAGCAGTTCTTC.

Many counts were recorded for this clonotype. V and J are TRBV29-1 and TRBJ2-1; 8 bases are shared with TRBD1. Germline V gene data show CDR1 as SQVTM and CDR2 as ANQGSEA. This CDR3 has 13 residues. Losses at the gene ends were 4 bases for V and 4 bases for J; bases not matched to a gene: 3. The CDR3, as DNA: TGCAGCGTTGCCCGGGACAGGTACAATGAGCAGTTCTTC. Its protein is CSVARDRYNEQFF.

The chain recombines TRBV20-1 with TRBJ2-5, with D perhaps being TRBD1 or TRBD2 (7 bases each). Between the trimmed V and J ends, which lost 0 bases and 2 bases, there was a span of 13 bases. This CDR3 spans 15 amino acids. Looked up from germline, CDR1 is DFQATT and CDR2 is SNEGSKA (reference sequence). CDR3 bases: TGCAGTGCTAGAGATATCAGGGGGGGGCAAGAGACCCAGTACTTC. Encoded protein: CSARDIRGGQETQYF.

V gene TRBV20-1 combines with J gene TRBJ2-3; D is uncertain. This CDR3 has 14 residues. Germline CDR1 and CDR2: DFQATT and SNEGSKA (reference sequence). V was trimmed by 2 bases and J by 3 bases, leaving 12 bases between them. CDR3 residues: CSARFIGKTDTQYF. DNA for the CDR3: TGCAGTGCTAGATTTATAGGGAAGACAGATACGCAGTATTTT.

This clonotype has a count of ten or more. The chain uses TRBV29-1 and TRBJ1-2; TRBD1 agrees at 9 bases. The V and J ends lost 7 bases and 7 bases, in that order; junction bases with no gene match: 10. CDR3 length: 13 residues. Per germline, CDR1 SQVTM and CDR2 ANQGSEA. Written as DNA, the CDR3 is TGCAGCGCCCGGGACAGGGTCTTAGGTGGCTACACCTTC. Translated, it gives CSARDRVLGGYTF.

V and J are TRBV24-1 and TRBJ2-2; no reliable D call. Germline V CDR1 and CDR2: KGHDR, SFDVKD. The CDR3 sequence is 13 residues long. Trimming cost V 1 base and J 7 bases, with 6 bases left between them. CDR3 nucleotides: TGTGCCACCAGTGATTTATCAGGCGGGGAGCTGTTTTTT. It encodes CATSDLSGGELFF.

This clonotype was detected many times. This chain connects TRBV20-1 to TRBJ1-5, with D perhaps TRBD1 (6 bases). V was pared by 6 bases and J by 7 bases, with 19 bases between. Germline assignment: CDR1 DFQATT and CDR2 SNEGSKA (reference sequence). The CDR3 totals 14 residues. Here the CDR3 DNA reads TGCAGTGCCGAAGCGGGGGGCGCTGGGCAGCCCCAGCATTTT. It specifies CSAEAGGAGQPQHF.

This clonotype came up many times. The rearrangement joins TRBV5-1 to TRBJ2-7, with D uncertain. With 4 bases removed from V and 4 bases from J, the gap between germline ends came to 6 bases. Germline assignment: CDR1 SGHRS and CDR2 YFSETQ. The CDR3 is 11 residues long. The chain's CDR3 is CASSDKYEQYF. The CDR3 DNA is TGCGCCAGCAGCGATAAGTACGAGCAGTACTTC.

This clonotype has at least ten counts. CDR3 nucleotides: TGTGCCAGCAGCTTAGCTTCCTGGACTCATCAGCCCCAGCATTTT. Its protein product is CASSLASWTHQPQHF. The V call is TRBV7-2, the J call TRBJ1-5; D remains unclear. The CDR3 totals 15 residues. Trimming removed 0 bases at V and 5 bases at J, with 11 bases between. The germline V gene has CDR1 SGHTA and CDR2 FQGNSA.

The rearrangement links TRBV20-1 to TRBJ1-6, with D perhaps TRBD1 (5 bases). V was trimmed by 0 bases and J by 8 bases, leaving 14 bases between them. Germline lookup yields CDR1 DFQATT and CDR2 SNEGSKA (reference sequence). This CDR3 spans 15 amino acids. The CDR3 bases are TGCAGTGCTAGAGATCTTCAGGGTCCCGATTCACCCCTCCACTTT. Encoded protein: CSARDLQGPDSPLHF.

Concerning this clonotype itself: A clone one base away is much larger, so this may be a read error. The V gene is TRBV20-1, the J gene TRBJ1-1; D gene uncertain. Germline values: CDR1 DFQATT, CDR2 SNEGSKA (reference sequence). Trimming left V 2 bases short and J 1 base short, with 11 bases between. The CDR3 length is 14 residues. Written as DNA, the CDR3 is TGCAGTGCTAGACCCCCCTCAGGGAACACTGAAGCTTTCTTT. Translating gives CSARPPSGNTEAFF.

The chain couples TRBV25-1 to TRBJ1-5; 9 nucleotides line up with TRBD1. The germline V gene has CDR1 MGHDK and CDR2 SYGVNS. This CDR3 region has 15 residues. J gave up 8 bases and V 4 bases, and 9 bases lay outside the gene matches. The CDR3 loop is CASSGQTGGVEPQHF. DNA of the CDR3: TGTGCCAGCAGTGGGCAGACAGGGGGAGTGGAGCCCCAGCATTTT. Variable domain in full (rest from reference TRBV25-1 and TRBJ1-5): EADIYQTPRYLVIGTGKKITLECSQTMGHDKMYWYQQDPGMELHLIHYSYGVNSTEKGDLSSESTVSRIRTEHFPLTLESARPSHTSQYLCASSGQTGGVEPQHFGDGTRLSIL.